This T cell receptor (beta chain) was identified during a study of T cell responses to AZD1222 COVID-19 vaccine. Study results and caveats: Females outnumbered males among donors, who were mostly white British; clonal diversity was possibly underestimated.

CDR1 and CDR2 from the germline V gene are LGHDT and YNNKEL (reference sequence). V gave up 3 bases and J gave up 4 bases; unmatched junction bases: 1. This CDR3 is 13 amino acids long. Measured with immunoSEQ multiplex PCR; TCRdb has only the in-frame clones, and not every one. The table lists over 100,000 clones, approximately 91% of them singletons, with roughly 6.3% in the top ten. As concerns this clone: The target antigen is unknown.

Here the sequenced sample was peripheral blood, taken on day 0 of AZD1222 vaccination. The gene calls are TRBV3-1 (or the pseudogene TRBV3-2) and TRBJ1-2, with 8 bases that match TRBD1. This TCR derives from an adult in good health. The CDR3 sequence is CASSQTGAYGYTF. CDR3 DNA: TGTGCCAGCAGCCAGACAGGGGCCTATGGCTACACCTTC.